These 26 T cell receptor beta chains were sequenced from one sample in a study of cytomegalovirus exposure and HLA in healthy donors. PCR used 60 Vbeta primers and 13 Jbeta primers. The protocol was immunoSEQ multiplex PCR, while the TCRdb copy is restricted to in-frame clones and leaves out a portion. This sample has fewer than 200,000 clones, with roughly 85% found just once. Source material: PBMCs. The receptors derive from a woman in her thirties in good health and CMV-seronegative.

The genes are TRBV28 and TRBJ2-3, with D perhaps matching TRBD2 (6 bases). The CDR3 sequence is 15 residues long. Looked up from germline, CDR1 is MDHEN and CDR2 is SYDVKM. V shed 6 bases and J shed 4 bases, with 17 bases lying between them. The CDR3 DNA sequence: TGTGCCAGCAGAGTGAGACGGAGGGGCCCAGATACGCAGTATTTT. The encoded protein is CASRVRRRGPDTQYF.

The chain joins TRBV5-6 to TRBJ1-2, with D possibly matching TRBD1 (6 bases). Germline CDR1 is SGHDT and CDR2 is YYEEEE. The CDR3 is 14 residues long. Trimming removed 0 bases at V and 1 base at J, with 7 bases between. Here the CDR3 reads CASSLEGGNYGYTF. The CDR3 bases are TGTGCCAGCAGCTTGGAAGGGGGTAACTATGGCTACACCTTC.

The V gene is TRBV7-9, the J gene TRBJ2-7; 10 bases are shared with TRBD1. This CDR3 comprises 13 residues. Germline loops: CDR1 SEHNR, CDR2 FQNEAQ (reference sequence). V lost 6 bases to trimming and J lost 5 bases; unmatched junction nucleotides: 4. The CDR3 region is CASSRTGGNEQYF. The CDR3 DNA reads TGTGCCAGCAGTAGGACAGGGGGAAACGAGCAGTACTTC.

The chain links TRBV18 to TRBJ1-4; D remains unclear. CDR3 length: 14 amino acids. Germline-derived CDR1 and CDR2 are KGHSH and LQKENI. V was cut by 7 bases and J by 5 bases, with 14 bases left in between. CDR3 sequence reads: CASFRDNANEKLFF. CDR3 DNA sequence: TGTGCCAGCTTCCGAGACAATGCCAATGAAAAACTGTTTTTT.

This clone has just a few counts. The CDR3 nucleotides are TGTGCCAGCATCCGTGGGGGGACTGAAGCTTTCTTT. Amino acid sequence: CASIRGGTEAFF. This chain uses TRBV7-9 with TRBJ1-1; possibly TRBD1 for D (5 bases). Deletions cut 7 bases from V and 5 bases from J, with 11 bases between. The CDR3 totals 12 residues. Germline V gene data show CDR1 as SEHNR and CDR2 as FQNEAQ (reference sequence).

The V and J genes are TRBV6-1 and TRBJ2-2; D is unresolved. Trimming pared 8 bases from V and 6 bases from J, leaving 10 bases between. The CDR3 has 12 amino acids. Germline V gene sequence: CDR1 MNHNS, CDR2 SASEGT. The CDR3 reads CASLEAAGELFF. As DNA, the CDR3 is TGTGCCAGCCTCGAGGCAGCCGGGGAGCTGTTTTTT.

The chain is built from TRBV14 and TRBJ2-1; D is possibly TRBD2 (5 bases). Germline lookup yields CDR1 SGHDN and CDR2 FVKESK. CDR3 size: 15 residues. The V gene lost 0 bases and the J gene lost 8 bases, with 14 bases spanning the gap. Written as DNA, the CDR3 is TGTGCCAGCAGCCAAGATCAGAACAGCGGTTATGAGCAGTTCTTC. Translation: CASSQDQNSGYEQFF.

CDR3: CASSLEDRAHQPQHF. The CDR3 DNA reads TGTGCCAGCAGCTTAGAGGACAGGGCCCATCAGCCCCAGCATTTT. This chain uses TRBV7-2 with TRBJ1-5; TRBD1 matches 8 bases. This CDR3 has 15 residues. V was pared by 1 base and J by 5 bases, with 4 bases of the junction left unmatched. Germline V gene data show CDR1 as SGHTA and CDR2 as FQGNSA.

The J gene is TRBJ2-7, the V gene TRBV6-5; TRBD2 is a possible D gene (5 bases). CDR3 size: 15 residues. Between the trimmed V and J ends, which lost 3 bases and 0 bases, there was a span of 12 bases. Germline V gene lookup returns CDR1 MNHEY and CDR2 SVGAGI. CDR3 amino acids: CASSYERESSYEQYF. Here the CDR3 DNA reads TGTGCCAGCAGTTATGAGAGGGAGAGCTCCTACGAGCAGTACTTC.

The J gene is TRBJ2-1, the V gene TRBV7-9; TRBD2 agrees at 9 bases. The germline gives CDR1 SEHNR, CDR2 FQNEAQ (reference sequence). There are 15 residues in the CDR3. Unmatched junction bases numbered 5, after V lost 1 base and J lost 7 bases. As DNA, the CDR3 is TGTGCCAGCAGCTTAGGTAGCGGGAGAATTAATGAGCAGTTCTTC. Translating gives CASSLGSGRINEQFF.

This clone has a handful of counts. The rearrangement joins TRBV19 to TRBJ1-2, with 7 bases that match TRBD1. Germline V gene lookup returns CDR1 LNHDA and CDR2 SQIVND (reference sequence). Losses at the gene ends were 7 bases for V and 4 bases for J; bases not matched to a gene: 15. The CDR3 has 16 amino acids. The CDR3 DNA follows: TGTGCCAGTAATTCTCCCTGGGACAGCGCTGCCTATGGCTACACCTTC. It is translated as CASNSPWDSAAYGYTF.

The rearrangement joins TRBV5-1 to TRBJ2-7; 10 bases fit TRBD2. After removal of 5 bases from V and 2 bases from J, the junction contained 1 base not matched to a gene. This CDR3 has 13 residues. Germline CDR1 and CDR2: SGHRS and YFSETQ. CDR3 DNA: TGCGCCAGCAGAGCGGGAGGGGCCTACGAGCAGTACTTC. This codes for CASRAGGAYEQYF.

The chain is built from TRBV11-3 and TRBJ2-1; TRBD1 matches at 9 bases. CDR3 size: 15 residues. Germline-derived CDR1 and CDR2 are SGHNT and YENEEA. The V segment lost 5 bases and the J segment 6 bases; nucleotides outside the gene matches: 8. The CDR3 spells CASSPRDRGINEQFF. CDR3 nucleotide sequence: TGTGCCAGCAGCCCTAGAGACAGGGGGATCAATGAGCAGTTCTTC.

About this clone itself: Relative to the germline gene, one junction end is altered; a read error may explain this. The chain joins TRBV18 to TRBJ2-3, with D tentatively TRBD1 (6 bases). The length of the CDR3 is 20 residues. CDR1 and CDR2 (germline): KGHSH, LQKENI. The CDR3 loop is CASSPPLRVVSGQRTDTQYF. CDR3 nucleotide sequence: TGTGCCAGCTCACCACCTTTACGGGTCGTCTCAGGACAGCGCACCGATACGCAGTATTTT.

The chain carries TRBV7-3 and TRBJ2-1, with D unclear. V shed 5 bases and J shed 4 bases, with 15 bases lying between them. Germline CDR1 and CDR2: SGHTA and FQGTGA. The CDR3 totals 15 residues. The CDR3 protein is CASSPLGSRYNEQFF. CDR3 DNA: TGTGCCAGCAGCCCCCTCGGTAGCCGATACAATGAGCAGTTCTTC.

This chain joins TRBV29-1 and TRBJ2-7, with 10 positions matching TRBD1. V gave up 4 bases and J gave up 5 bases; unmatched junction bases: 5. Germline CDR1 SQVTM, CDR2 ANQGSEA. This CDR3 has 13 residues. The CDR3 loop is CSVGTGGDDEQYF. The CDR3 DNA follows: TGCAGCGTTGGGACAGGGGGAGATGACGAGCAGTACTTC.

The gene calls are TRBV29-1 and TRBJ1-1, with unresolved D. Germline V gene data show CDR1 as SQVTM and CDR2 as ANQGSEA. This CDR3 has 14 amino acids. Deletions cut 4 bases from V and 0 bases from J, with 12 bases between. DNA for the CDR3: TGCAGCGTTGTATATCAGATCATGAACACTGAAGCTTTCTTT. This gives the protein CSVVYQIMNTEAFF.

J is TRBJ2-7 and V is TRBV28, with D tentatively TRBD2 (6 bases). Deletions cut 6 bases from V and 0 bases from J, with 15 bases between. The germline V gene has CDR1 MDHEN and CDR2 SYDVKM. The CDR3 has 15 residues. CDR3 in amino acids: CASRARDSRSYEQYF. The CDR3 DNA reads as TGTGCCAGCAGAGCCCGGGACTCCCGCTCCTACGAGCAGTACTTC.

CDR3 in amino acids: CASSGLAGPDTQYF. Here the CDR3 DNA reads TGCGCCAGCAGTGGGCTAGCGGGGCCCGATACGCAGTATTTT. This chain uses TRBV10-2 with TRBJ2-3, with TRBD2 matching over 9 bases. This CDR3 spans 14 amino acids. J lost 6 bases, V lost 4 bases, and 5 bases had no gene match. Germline CDR1 reads WSHSY; CDR2 reads SAAADI.

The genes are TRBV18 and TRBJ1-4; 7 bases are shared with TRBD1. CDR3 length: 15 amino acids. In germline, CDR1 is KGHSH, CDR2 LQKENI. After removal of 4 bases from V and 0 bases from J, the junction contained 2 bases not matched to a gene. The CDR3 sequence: CASSRQGATNEKLFF. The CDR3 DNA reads TGTGCCAGCTCACGACAGGGAGCAACTAATGAAAAACTGTTTTTT.

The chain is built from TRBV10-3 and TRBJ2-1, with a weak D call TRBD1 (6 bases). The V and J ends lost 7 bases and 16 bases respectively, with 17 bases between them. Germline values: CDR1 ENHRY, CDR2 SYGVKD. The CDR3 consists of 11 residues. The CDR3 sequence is CAIKGEEGEFF. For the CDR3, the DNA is TGTGCCATCAAGGGGGAAGAGGGAGAATTCTTC.

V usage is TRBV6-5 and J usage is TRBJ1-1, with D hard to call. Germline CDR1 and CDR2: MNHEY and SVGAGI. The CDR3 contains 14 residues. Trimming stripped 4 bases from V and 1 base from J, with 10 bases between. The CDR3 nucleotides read TGTGCCAGCAGTTCCCACTCAGGGAACACTGAAGCTTTCTTT. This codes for CASSSHSGNTEAFF.

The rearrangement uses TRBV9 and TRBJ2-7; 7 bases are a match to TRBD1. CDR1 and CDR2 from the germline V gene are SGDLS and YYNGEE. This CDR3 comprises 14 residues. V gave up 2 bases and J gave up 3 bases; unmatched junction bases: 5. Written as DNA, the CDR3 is TGTGCCAGCAGCGTCCGGGACAGAAACTACGAGCAGTACTTC. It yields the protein CASSVRDRNYEQYF.

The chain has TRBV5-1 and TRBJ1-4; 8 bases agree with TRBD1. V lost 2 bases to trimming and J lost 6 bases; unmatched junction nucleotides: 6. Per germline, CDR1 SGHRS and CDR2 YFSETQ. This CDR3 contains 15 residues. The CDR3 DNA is TGCGCCAGCAGCTTACGGACAGGGAAGGATGAAAAACTGTTTTTT. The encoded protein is CASSLRTGKDEKLFF.

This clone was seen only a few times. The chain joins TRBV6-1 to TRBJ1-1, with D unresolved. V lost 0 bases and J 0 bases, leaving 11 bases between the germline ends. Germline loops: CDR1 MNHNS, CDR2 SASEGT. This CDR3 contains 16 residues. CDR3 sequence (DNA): TGTGCCAGCAGTGAAGCCCTGACATTCATGAACACTGAAGCTTTCTTT. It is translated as CASSEALTFMNTEAFF.

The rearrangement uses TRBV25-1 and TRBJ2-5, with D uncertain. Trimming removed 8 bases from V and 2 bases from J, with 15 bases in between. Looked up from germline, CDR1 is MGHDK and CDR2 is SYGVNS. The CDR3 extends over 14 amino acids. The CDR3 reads CASHRGQAQETQYF. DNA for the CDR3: TGTGCCAGCCACCGTGGGCAGGCGCAAGAGACCCAGTACTTC.